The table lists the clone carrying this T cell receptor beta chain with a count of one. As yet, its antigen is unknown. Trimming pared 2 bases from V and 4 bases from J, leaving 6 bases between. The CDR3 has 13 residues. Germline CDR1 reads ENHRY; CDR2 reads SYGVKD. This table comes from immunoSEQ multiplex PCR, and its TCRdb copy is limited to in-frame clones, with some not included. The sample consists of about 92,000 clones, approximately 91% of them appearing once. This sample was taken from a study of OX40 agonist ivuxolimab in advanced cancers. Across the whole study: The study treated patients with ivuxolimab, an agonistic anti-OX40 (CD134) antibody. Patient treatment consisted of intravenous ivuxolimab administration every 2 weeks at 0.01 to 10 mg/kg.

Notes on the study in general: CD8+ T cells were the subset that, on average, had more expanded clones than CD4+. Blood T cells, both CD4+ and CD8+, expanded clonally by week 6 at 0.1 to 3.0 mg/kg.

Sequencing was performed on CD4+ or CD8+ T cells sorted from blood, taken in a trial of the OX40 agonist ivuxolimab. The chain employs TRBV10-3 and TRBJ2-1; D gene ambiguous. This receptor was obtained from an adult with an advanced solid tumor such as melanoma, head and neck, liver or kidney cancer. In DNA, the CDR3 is TGTGCCATCAGTGAGGGCCCTTACAATGAGCAGTTCTTC. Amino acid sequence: CAISEGPYNEQFF.